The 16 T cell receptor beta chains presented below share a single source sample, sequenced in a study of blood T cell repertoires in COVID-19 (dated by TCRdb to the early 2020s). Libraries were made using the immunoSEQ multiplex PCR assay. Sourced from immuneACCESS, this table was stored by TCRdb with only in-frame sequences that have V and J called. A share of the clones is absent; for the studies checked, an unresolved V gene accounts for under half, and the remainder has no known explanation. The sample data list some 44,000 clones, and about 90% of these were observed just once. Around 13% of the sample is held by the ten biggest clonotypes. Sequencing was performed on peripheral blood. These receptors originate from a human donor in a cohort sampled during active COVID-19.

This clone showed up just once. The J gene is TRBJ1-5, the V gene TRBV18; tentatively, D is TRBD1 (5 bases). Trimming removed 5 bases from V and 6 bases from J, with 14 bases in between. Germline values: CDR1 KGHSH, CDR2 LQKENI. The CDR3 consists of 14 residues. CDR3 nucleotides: TGTGCCAGCTCAGGGGGACTTTCCGCTCAGCCCCAGCATTTT. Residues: CASSGGLSAQPQHF.

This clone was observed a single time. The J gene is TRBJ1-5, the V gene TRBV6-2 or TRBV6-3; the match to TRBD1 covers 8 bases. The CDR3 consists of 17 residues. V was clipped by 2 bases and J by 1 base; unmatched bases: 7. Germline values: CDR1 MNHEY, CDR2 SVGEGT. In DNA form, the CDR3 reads TGTGCCAGCAGTTACCACGGACAGGGTTTAAGCAATCAGCCCCAGCATTTT. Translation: CASSYHGQGLSNQPQHF.

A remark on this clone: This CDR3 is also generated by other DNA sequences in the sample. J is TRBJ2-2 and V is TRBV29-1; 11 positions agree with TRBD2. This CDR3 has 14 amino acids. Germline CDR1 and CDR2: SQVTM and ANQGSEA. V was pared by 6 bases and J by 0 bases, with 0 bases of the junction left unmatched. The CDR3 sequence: CSVGLAANTGELFF. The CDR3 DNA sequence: TGCAGCGTGGGACTAGCGGCGAACACCGGGGAGCTGTTTTTT.

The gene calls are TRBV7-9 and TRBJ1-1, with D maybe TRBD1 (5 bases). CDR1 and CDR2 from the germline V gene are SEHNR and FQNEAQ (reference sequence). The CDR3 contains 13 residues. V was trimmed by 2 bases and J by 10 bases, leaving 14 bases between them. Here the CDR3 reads CASSLRGSPVAFF. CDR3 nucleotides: TGTGCCAGCAGCTTACGGGGGAGTCCTGTAGCTTTCTTT.

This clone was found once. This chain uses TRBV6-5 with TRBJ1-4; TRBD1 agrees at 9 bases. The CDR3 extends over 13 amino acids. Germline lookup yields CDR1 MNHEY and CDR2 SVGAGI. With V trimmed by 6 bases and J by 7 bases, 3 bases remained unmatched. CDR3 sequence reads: CASRQGALEKLFF. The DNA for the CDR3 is TGTGCCAGCAGACAGGGGGCACTTGAAAAACTGTTTTTT.

CDR3 nucleotide sequence: TGCAGCGCAGGACTAGCGGGAGTAATAGATACGCAGTATTTT. The encoded protein is CSAGLAGVIDTQYF. The chain is built from TRBV29-1 and TRBJ2-3; 13 bases line up with TRBD2. Germline V CDR1 and CDR2: SQVTM, ANQGSEA. V was pared by 7 bases and J by 5 bases, with 6 bases of the junction left unmatched. The CDR3 sequence is 14 residues long.

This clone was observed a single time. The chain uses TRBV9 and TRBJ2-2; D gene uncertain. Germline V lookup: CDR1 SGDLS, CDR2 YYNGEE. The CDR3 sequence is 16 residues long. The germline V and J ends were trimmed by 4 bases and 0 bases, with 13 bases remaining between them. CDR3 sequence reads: CASSSRLNSNTGELFF. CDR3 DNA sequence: TGTGCCAGCAGCTCCCGACTGAACTCGAACACCGGGGAGCTGTTTTTT.

The CDR3 region has the DNA TGTGCCACCAGTGGAGGCGGGGGATACAATGAGCAGTTCTTC. The encoded protein is CATSGGGGYNEQFF. The V and J genes are TRBV24-1 and TRBJ2-1; 7 nucleotides align to TRBD2. Germline-derived CDR1 and CDR2 are KGHDR and SFDVKD. The trim removed 5 bases at V and 4 bases at J, leaving 4 bases unmatched. There are 14 residues in the CDR3.

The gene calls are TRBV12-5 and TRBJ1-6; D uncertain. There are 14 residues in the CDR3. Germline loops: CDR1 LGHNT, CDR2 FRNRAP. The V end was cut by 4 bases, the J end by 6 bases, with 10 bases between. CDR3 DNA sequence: TGTGCTAGTGGTTCTGACGGGTCTAATTCACCCCTCCACTTT. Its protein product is CASGSDGSNSPLHF.

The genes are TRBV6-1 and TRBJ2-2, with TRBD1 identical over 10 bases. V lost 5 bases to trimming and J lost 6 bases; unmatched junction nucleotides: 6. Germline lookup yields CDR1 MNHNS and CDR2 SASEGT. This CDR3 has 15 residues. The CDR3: CASSSLTGGPGELFF. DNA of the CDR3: TGTGCCAGCAGTTCTTTGACAGGGGGCCCCGGGGAGCTGTTTTTT.

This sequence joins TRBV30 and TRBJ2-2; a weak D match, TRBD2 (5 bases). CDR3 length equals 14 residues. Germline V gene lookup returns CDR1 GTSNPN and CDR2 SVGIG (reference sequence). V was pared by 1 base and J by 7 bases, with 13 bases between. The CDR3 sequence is CAWSAGGGYGELFF. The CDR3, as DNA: TGTGCCTGGAGTGCCGGTGGAGGATACGGGGAGCTGTTTTTT.

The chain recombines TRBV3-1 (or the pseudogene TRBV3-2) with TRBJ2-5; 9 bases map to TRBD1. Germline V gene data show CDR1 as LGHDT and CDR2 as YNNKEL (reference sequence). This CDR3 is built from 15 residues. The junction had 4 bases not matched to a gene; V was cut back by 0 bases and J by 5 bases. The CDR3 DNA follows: TGTGCCAGCAGCCAAGATCACAGGGGGCTGGAGACCCAGTACTTC. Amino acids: CASSQDHRGLETQYF.

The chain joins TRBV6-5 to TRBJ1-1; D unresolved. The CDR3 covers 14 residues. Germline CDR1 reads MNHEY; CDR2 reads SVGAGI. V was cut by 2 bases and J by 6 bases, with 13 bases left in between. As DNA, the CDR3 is TGTGCCAGCAGTTACGGGGAGGGAATGTCTGAAGCTTTCTTT. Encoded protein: CASSYGEGMSEAFF.

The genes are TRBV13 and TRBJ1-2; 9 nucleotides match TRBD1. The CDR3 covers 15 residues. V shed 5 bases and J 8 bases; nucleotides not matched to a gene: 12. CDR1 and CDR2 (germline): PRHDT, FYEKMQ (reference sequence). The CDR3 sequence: CASSPPGTGRGGYTF. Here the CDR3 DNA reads TGTGCCAGCAGCCCACCAGGGACAGGGAGAGGGGGCTACACCTTC.

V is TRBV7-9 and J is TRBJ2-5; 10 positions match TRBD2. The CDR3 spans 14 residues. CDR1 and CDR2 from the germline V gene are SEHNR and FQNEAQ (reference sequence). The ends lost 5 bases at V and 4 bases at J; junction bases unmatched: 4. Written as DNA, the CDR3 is TGTGCCAGCAGCCCTAGCGGGAGCGGAGAGACCCAGTACTTC. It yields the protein CASSPSGSGETQYF.

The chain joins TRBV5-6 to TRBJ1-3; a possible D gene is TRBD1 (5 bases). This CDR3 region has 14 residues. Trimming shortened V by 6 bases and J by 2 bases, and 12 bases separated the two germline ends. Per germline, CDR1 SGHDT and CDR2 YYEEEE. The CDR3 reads CASTAWGAGNTIYF. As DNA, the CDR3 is TGTGCCAGCACCGCCTGGGGGGCTGGAAACACCATATATTTT.